This TCR beta chain originates from a study of blood T cell repertoires in COVID-19. Study details: The United States, Italy and Spain provided the acute and convalescent COVID-19 samples. PBMCs, B-cell-depleted T cells, or T cells provided the cDNA or gDNA that made up the material.

V was clipped by 4 bases and J by 6 bases; unmatched bases: 9. The CDR3 totals 16 residues. CDR1 is KGHDR and CDR2 is SFDVKD in the germline V gene. Original processing methods: Reference gene primer amplification gave nucleated cell count estimates. Sequenced by immunoSEQ multiplex PCR; TCRdb stores in-frame clones only, minus some. The DNA gave D and trimming, while V, J and clone size come from that table. Of roughly 14,000 clones listed, roughly 89% were seen once; the top ten hold 33%. The chain employs TRBV24-1 and TRBJ2-7, with 12 bases that match TRBD1. Sequenced input: peripheral blood. This clonotype was obtained from a human donor in a cohort sampled during active COVID-19. CDR3 in DNA: TGTGCCACCAGTGAGCGGACCGGGACAGGGGGCGCCGAGCAGTACTTC. Protein: CATSERTGTGGAEQYF.